A single sample is the source of the 19 T cell receptor beta chains below, sequenced in a study of regulatory T cells in long-lasting Graves disease. Combining iRepertoire HTBI primers with Arm-PCR of CDR3 regions, the authors built TCR beta libraries. One entry per CDR3 protein, called by TCRdb with MiXCR from the multiplex PCR reads. The sample has 360,000 or so distinct CDR3 sequences, 10% to 15% seen once; the top ten hold approximately 20%. The time point was: newly diagnosed GD, antithyroid drugs for less than 3 months. PBMCs provided the RNA from which the TCR library was made. These sequences were also reported in another study, on T cells in Graves' hyperthyroidism and ophthalmopathy.

The sample consisted of peripheral blood mononuclear cells (PBMCs), taken at new diagnosis, from a patient treated with antithyroid drugs. The origin of the receptors is a woman younger than 35 with Graves disease.

The rearrangement joins TRBV7-2 to TRBJ1-4; D uncertain. V lost 4 bases to trimming and J lost 8 bases, with 11 bases between them. CDR3 length: 13 amino acids. CDR1 is SGHTA and CDR2 is FQGNSA in the germline V gene. The CDR3 protein is CASSSGPREKLFF. Here the CDR3 DNA reads TGTGCCAGCAGCTCTGGCCCCCGAGAAAAACTGTTTTTT.

This clonotype was observed a handful of times. The V and J genes are TRBV28 and TRBJ2-1; 8 nucleotides line up with TRBD2. V shed 3 bases and J 5 bases; nucleotides not matched to a gene: 9. The V gene's germline CDR1 is MDHEN and CDR2 SYDVKM. The CDR3 has 16 amino acids. The CDR3 loop reads CASSFLTGGKHNEQFF. The DNA for the CDR3 is TGTGCCAGCAGTTTTTTGACGGGAGGGAAGCACAATGAGCAGTTCTTC.

Notes on this clonotype: This may come from a read error, since a much larger clone is one base off. No conserved phenylalanine or tryptophan ends this CDR3, so it is likely a read error. CDR3 residues: CASQQLRQAVPEKLFL. CDR3 DNA sequence: TGTGCCAGCCAACAGCTTCGACAGGCGGTACCTGAAAAACTGTTTCTT. The chain couples TRBV6-2 or TRBV6-3 to TRBJ1-4; D perhaps matches TRBD1 (6 bases). The V and J ends lost 8 bases and 7 bases respectively, with 23 bases between them. This CDR3 has 16 residues. Germline V gene lookup returns CDR1 MNHEY and CDR2 SVGEGT.

The chain links TRBV9 to TRBJ2-1; 10 bases match TRBD2. Germline V gene sequence: CDR1 SGDLS, CDR2 YYNGEE. The CDR3 covers 15 residues. The junction had 11 bases not matched to a gene; V was cut back by 3 bases and J by 11 bases. The CDR3 here is CASSDPGLAGEKQFF. CDR3 nucleotide sequence: TGTGCCAGCAGCGATCCCGGGCTAGCGGGAGAAAAGCAGTTCTTC.

This clonotype was counted at least ten times. The chain carries TRBV7-2 and TRBJ2-3; 11 positions agree with TRBD2. The trim removed 5 bases at V and 2 bases at J, leaving 6 bases unmatched. This CDR3 spans 16 amino acids. Germline V CDR1 and CDR2: SGHTA, FQGNSA. Here the CDR3 reads CASSMGLAEVTDTQYF. For the CDR3, the DNA is TGTGCCAGCAGCATGGGACTAGCGGAGGTCACAGATACGCAGTATTTT.

This clonotype was picked up a small number of times. This chain joins TRBV6-2 or TRBV6-3 and TRBJ2-7; no firm D call. The CDR3 is 14 residues long. Trimming pared 2 bases from V and 0 bases from J, leaving 8 bases between. The germline gives CDR1 MNHEY, CDR2 SVGEGT. CDR3 bases: TGTGCCAGCAGTTACGACGGCGCCTCCTACGAGCAGTACTTC. This sequence encodes CASSYDGASYEQYF.

This clonotype was seen at least ten times. This chain joins TRBV9 and TRBJ2-3; D perhaps matches TRBD2 (6 bases). Germline V lookup: CDR1 SGDLS, CDR2 YYNGEE. CDR3 size: 18 residues. Trimming took 4 bases from V and 2 from J, leaving 23 bases between them. CDR3 amino acids: CASSSRWGGGESTDTQYF. The DNA of the CDR3 is TGTGCCAGCAGCTCCCGGTGGGGTGGCGGGGAATCCACAGATACGCAGTATTTT.

This clonotype was seen ten or more times. The genes are TRBV5-1 and TRBJ2-1, with 11 bases aligning to TRBD1. This CDR3 spans 14 amino acids. The V gene end was trimmed by 2 bases and the J gene end by 12 bases; junction bases not matched to a gene: 7. Germline V CDR1 and CDR2: SGHRS, YFSETQ. The CDR3 DNA reads as TGCGCCAGCAGCTTTACCGGGACAGGGGGTCTGCAGTTCTTC. Amino acid sequence: CASSFTGTGGLQFF.

This clonotype appeared many times. The rearrangement links TRBV18 to TRBJ2-2, with a tentative D call TRBD2 (5 bases). Between the trimmed V and J ends, which lost 8 bases and 3 bases, there was a span of 19 bases. CDR1 and CDR2 from the germline V gene are KGHSH and LQKENI. The CDR3 is 16 amino acids. CDR3 region: CASTPSSKGDTGELFF. As DNA, the CDR3 is TGTGCCAGCACCCCGTCCTCAAAGGGAGACACCGGGGAGCTGTTTTTT.

This clonotype showed up just a few times. The rearrangement joins TRBV10-2 to TRBJ2-2; no firm D call. Germline CDR1 is WSHSY and CDR2 is SAAADI. Trimming stripped 10 bases from V and 4 bases from J, with 10 bases between. The CDR3 consists of 12 residues. CDR3 sequence (DNA): TGCGCCATCAAGAATCCCACCGGGGAGCTGTTTTTT. Translation gives CAIKNPTGELFF.

There are a few counts of this clonotype. The chain's CDR3 is CAWTRGQGARGYTF. The CDR3 DNA sequence: TGTGCCTGGACTCGGGGACAGGGGGCGAGGGGCTACACCTTC. The chain employs TRBV30 and TRBJ1-2; 12 positions match TRBD1. Trimming cost V 4 bases and J 8 bases; bases outside gene matches: 8. This CDR3 has 14 amino acids. Germline-derived CDR1 and CDR2 are GTSNPN and SVGIG (reference sequence).

This clonotype was counted at least ten times. The CDR3 nucleotides read TGTGCCAGCAGTCCACCGGACAGCTATGGCTACACCTTC. It codes for CASSPPDSYGYTF. The rearrangement uses TRBV12-3 or TRBV12-4 and TRBJ1-2; a weak D match, TRBD1 (6 bases). The germline V and J ends were trimmed by 5 bases and 4 bases, with 11 bases remaining between them. The CDR3 loop spans 13 amino acids.

At least ten counts were recorded for this clonotype. V usage is TRBV20-1 and J usage is TRBJ2-1; tentatively, D is TRBD1 or TRBD2 (5 bases each). This CDR3 region has 12 residues. Trimming stripped 3 bases from V and 7 bases from J, with 10 bases between. Germline V lookup: CDR1 DFQATT, CDR2 SNEGSKA (reference sequence). The CDR3 nucleotides are TGCAGTGCTAGGGGACGGGCTAATGAGCAGTTCTTC. Its protein is CSARGRANEQFF.

There are many counts of this clonotype. The rearrangement links TRBV5-1 to TRBJ2-3; D is possibly TRBD1 (5 bases). The CDR3 sequence is 15 residues long. The germline V and J ends were trimmed by 0 bases and 0 bases, with 8 bases remaining between them. Germline loops: CDR1 SGHRS, CDR2 YFSETQ. The CDR3 sequence: CASSLARASTDTQYF. CDR3 nucleotides: TGCGCCAGCAGCTTGGCCAGGGCTAGCACAGATACGCAGTATTTT. The full variable domain, its missing parts supplied by reference TRBV5-1 and TRBJ2-3, is KAGVTQTPRYLIKTRGQQVTLSCSPISGHRSVSWYQQTPGQGLQFLFEYFSETQRNKGNFPGRFSGRQFSNSRSEMNVSTLELGDSALYLCASSLARASTDTQYFGPGTRLTVL.

This clonotype occurred many times. The chain is built from TRBV2 and TRBJ1-4; 8 bases match TRBD1. The CDR3 spans 15 residues. V lost 2 bases and J lost 5; bases outside the gene matches: 4. The germline CDR1 and CDR2 sequences are SNHLY and FYNNEI. The CDR3 bases are TGTGCCAGCAGTGAACTATGGACAGGGAATGAAAAACTGTTTTTT. Residues: CASSELWTGNEKLFF.

This clonotype was seen ten or more times. This rearrangement joins TRBV28 to TRBJ1-5, with a possible D match to TRBD1 (6 bases). This CDR3 is built from 23 residues. Germline CDR1 is MDHEN and CDR2 is SYDVKM. The V and J ends lost 0 bases and 0 bases respectively, with 30 bases between them. The CDR3 nucleotides read TGTGCCAGCAGTTTATGGGGACAACCCGATGGGGCCCCGACCACTTATAGCAATCAGCCCCAGCATTTT. Translated: CASSLWGQPDGAPTTYSNQPQHF.

This clonotype was observed at least ten times. The V and J genes are TRBV5-1 and TRBJ2-1; a possible D gene is TRBD2 (6 bases). CDR1 and CDR2 (germline): SGHRS, YFSETQ. The CDR3 consists of 15 residues. The V and J ends lost 0 bases and 5 bases respectively, with 12 bases between them. Here the CDR3 DNA reads TGCGCCAGCAGCTTGGGGGTAGCGGCTCACAATGAGCAGTTCTTC. It specifies CASSLGVAAHNEQFF.

This clonotype has at least ten counts. V and J are TRBV13 and TRBJ2-7; no firm D call. The CDR3 is made up of 11 amino acids. Germline V CDR1 and CDR2: PRHDT, FYEKMQ (reference sequence). Trimming cost V 6 bases and J 3 bases, with 6 bases left between them. Here the CDR3 DNA reads TGTGCCAGCAGATCCTTCTACGAGCAGTACTTC. The encoded protein is CASRSFYEQYF.

This clonotype was counted only a few times. The rearrangement links TRBV7-8 to TRBJ2-7; tentative D call: TRBD1 (6 bases). Germline values: CDR1 SGHVS, CDR2 FQNEAQ. Trimming left V 5 bases short and J 2 bases short, with 22 bases between. The CDR3 covers 17 residues. In DNA, the CDR3 is TGTGCCAGCAGCGATTGGGGAATTGACAGGTCCCCCTACGAGCAGTACGTC. Encoded protein: CASSDWGIDRSPYEQYV.